This T cell receptor beta chain comes out of a study of regulatory T cells in long-lasting Graves disease. The sample's time point: newly diagnosed GD, antithyroid drugs for less than 3 months. Making the TCR library involved RNA that had been extracted from PBMCs. CDR3 length: 14 amino acids. V dropped 5 bases and J dropped 1 base, with 11 bases sitting between them. TCR beta libraries were built with iRepertoire HTBI primers and Arm-PCR of CDR3 regions. TCRdb processed the multiplex PCR reads anew with MiXCR; each CDR3 protein has one entry. The data contain about 420,000 distinct CDR3 sequences, roughly 17% of them singletons. The sample holds many counts of this clonotype. The same sample was also studied in work on T cells in Graves' hyperthyroidism and ophthalmopathy.

This clonotype was obtained from a woman aged 18-29 years with Graves disease. The sequencing here drew on peripheral blood mononuclear cells (PBMCs), taken at new diagnosis, from a patient treated with antithyroid drugs. The J gene is TRBJ2-5, the V gene TRBV12-3 or TRBV12-4, with a tentative D call TRBD2 (5 bases). CDR3 residues: CASSHSGGQETQYF. CDR3 bases: TGTGCCAGCAGTCATTCTGGAGGCCAAGAGACCCAGTACTTC.